These 30 T cell receptor beta chains came from one sample sequenced in a study of blood T cell repertoires in COVID-19. The repertoire was sequenced with immunoSEQ multiplex PCR; TCRdb's copy has only in-frame clones and lacks some. This table holds 200,000 or so clones, 70% to 85% found once. Sample: peripheral blood. The receptor set was obtained from a human donor with acute or convalescent COVID-19. The donor label of this sample is uncertain.

The J gene is TRBJ1-4, the V gene TRBV19; D is ambiguous. This CDR3 spans 15 amino acids. Trimming shortened V by 7 bases and J by 5 bases, and 17 bases separated the two germline ends. CDR1 LNHDA and CDR2 SQIVND come from the germline V gene (reference sequence). The DNA for the CDR3 is TGTGCCAGTAACAACCCGCGGGAGAAGAATGAAAAACTGTTTTTT. It yields the protein CASNNPREKNEKLFF. The full variable domain, completed using reference TRBV19 and TRBJ1-4, is DGGITQSPKYLFRKEGQNVTLSCEQNLNHDAMYWYRQDPGQGLRLIYYSQIVNDFQKGDIAEGYSVSREKKESFPLTVTSAQKNPTAFYLCASNNPREKNEKLFFGSGTQLSVL.

This CDR3 reads CASMLLAGVGELFF. CDR3 coding DNA: TGTGCCAGCATGTTGCTAGCGGGTGTCGGGGAGCTGTTTTTT. This sequence joins TRBV7-9 and TRBJ2-2, with 8 positions matching TRBD2. V shed 7 bases and J 7 bases; nucleotides not matched to a gene: 8. This CDR3 is built from 14 residues. CDR1 is SEHNR, CDR2 FQNEAQ, per germline (reference sequence).

The V and J genes are TRBV5-1 and TRBJ2-7; 7 bases map to TRBD1. Germline V gene lookup returns CDR1 SGHRS and CDR2 YFSETQ. V lost 0 bases, J lost 2 bases, and 11 bases stayed unmatched. This CDR3 has 17 amino acids. The CDR3 sequence: CASSLGGGANPTYEQYF. In DNA, the CDR3 is TGCGCCAGCAGCTTGGGAGGGGGCGCAAACCCAACCTACGAGCAGTACTTC. Drawing the rest from reference TRBV5-1 and TRBJ2-7, the complete variable domain is KAGVTQTPRYLIKTRGQQVTLSCSPISGHRSVSWYQQTPGQGLQFLFEYFSETQRNKGNFPGRFSGRQFSNSRSEMNVSTLELGDSALYLCASSLGGGANPTYEQYFGPGTRLTVT.

The chain uses TRBV7-2 and TRBJ2-5; D possibly corresponds to TRBD1 (5 bases). There are 13 residues in the CDR3. The germline V gene encodes CDR1 SGHTA and CDR2 FQGNSA. Trimming left V 5 bases short and J 5 bases short, with 12 bases between. The CDR3 spells CASSITGPETQYF. Written as DNA, the CDR3 is TGTGCCAGCAGCATAACAGGTCCTGAGACCCAGTACTTC.

This rearrangement joins TRBV5-1 to TRBJ2-7; TRBD2 might be the D (6 bases). The V gene's germline CDR1 is SGHRS and CDR2 YFSETQ. The CDR3 length is 13 residues. V was trimmed by 3 bases and J by 6 bases, leaving 13 bases between them. CDR3 DNA sequence: TGCGCCAGCAGCTGGAGGGGCTCGGGCGAGCAGTACTTC. Encoded protein: CASSWRGSGEQYF.

CDR3 bases: TGTGCCAGCGCTCGGGGCACAGATACGCAGTATTTT. Protein: CASARGTDTQYF. The chain employs TRBV11-1 and TRBJ2-3, with D unresolved. V dropped 8 bases and J dropped 1 base, with 7 bases sitting between them. The CDR3 loop spans 12 amino acids. Per the germline V gene, CDR1 is SGHAT and CDR2 is FQDESV (reference sequence).

The chain recombines TRBV7-9 with TRBJ1-4; the D is unclear. The germline CDR1 and CDR2 sequences are SEHNR and FQNEAQ (reference sequence). The CDR3 is 12 amino acids. Trimming shortened V by 5 bases and J by 6 bases, and 7 bases separated the two germline ends. The CDR3 spells CASSHRDEKLFF. CDR3 nucleotide sequence: TGTGCCAGCAGCCACCGGGATGAAAAACTGTTTTTT.

The chain uses TRBV21-1 and TRBJ2-3; TRBD2 is the table's D call, not checked against the DNA. TRBV21-1 counts as a pseudogene. The CDR3 spans 15 residues. This CDR3 reads CASSIVAGNTDTQYF. DNA of the CDR3: TGTGCCAGCAGCATTGTAGCGGGGAACACAGATACGCAGTATTTT.

The chain uses TRBV18 and TRBJ2-7, with 11 bases aligning to TRBD2. Germline trimming cut 4 bases from V and 3 bases from J; bases unmatched to any gene: 14. Germline V gene lookup returns CDR1 KGHSH and CDR2 LQKENI. This CDR3 is built from 18 residues. In nucleotides, the CDR3 is TGTGCCAGCTCACAAGGGACTAGCGGCTCTGCTTTCCTCTACGAGCAGTACTTC. This encodes CASSQGTSGSAFLYEQYF.

This sequence joins TRBV2 and TRBJ1-5, with 8 bases matching TRBD1. The ends lost 8 bases at V and 3 bases at J; junction bases unmatched: 6. The CDR3 loop spans 14 amino acids. Looked up from germline, CDR1 is SNHLY and CDR2 is FYNNEI. The chain's CDR3 is CASAWTGINQPQHF. CDR3 DNA sequence: TGTGCCAGCGCCTGGACAGGGATCAATCAGCCCCAGCATTTT. The full variable domain, in which reference TRBV2 and TRBJ1-5 provide the parts outside the CDR3, is EPEVTQTPSHQVTQMGQEVILRCVPISNHLYFYWYRQILGQKVEFLVSFYNNEISEKSEIFDDQFSVERPDGSNFTLKIRSTKLEDSAMYFCASAWTGINQPQHFGDGTRLSIL.

The chain links TRBV5-4 to TRBJ2-2, with 9 bases lining up with TRBD2. CDR1 and CDR2 (germline): SGHNT, YYREEE (reference sequence). The CDR3 is 16 amino acids. V lost 0 bases and J lost 9; bases outside the gene matches: 9. The CDR3 DNA reads as TGTGCCAGCAGCTTGGGGGGACTAGCTTCTCCGCGGGAGCTGTTTTTT. It is translated as CASSLGGLASPRELFF.

The V call is TRBV9, the J call TRBJ2-1; 10 nucleotides agree with TRBD2. The CDR3 totals 17 residues. Germline CDR1 SGDLS, CDR2 YYNGEE. V dropped 3 bases and J dropped 10; count of bases not matched to a gene: 16. The DNA of the CDR3 is TGTGCCAGCAGCGCCCGACAGCTAGCGGGAGTCGCGGGGGAGCAGTTCTTC. This encodes CASSARQLAGVAGEQFF.

This clone has just a few counts. This sequence joins TRBV7-7 and TRBJ2-5; 10 nucleotides agree with TRBD2. V trimming: 1 base; J trimming: 5 bases; junction bases outside the gene matches: 10. This CDR3 contains 17 residues. The V gene's germline CDR1 is SSHAT and CDR2 FNYEAQ (reference sequence). The CDR3 DNA follows: TGTGCCAGCAGCTTAGGGACTAGCGGACCCAAGAGGGAGACCCAGTACTTC. Amino acid sequence: CASSLGTSGPKRETQYF.

Only a few counts were recorded for this clone. V and J are TRBV5-4 and TRBJ1-3; maybe TRBD1 (5 bases). V lost 4 bases to trimming and J lost 6 bases, with 17 bases between them. This CDR3 is built from 15 residues. Germline values: CDR1 SGHNT, CDR2 YYREEE (reference sequence). The CDR3 sequence is CASSLAIGGENTIYF. CDR3 nucleotide sequence: TGTGCCAGCAGCCTCGCCATCGGGGGGGAAAACACCATATATTTT.

The rearrangement uses TRBV10-3 and TRBJ2-2, with D perhaps matching TRBD2 (5 bases). The CDR3 covers 13 residues. V lost 1 base and J lost 6, with 6 bases in between. Per the germline V gene, CDR1 is ENHRY and CDR2 is SYGVKD. The CDR3 bases are TGTGCCATCAGTGAGTTCGGGGCCGGGGAGCTGTTTTTT. Its translation: CAISEFGAGELFF.

The rearrangement links TRBV5-6 to TRBJ2-1, with 9 bases aligning to TRBD2. The germline V gene has CDR1 SGHDT and CDR2 YYEEEE. Unmatched junction bases numbered 3, after V lost 2 bases and J lost 3 bases. The CDR3 contains 15 residues. The CDR3: CASSLRAGGYNEQFF. Here the CDR3 DNA reads TGTGCCAGCAGCTTAAGAGCGGGAGGCTACAATGAGCAGTTCTTC. Filled out from reference TRBV5-6 and TRBJ2-1, the complete variable domain reads DAGVTQSPTHLIKTRGQQVTLRCSPKSGHDTVSWYQQALGQGPQFIFQYYEEEERQRGNFPDRFSGHQFPNYSSELNVNALLLGDSALYLCASSLRAGGYNEQFFGPGTRLTVL.

This sequence joins TRBV4-2 and TRBJ1-2; D ambiguous. The CDR3 covers 11 residues. V gave up 3 bases and J gave up 5 bases, with 4 bases separating them. CDR1 and CDR2 from the germline V gene are LGHNA and YNFKEQ. CDR3 protein: CASSQAYGYTF. Here the CDR3 DNA reads TGTGCCAGCAGCCAGGCTTATGGCTACACCTTC.

V usage is TRBV5-5 and J usage is TRBJ2-5; the match to TRBD1 covers 8 bases. The CDR3 contains 15 residues. CDR1 is SGHKS and CDR2 is YYEKEE in the germline V gene (reference sequence). The junction had 5 bases not matched to a gene; V was cut back by 0 bases and J by 4 bases. Written as DNA, the CDR3 is TGTGCCAGCAGCTTGGGACAGGGGAGGTCAGAGACCCAGTACTTC. Its translation is CASSLGQGRSETQYF.

The chain uses TRBV6-2 or TRBV6-3 and TRBJ1-1; possibly TRBD1 for D (5 bases). V was pared by 5 bases and J by 2 bases, with 12 bases between. The CDR3 covers 14 residues. Germline V gene data show CDR1 as MNHEY and CDR2 as SVGEGT. CDR3 bases: TGTGCCAGCAGTCCCGGGGGAGCTAACACTGAAGCTTTCTTT. It translates to CASSPGGANTEAFF.

The chain joins TRBV30 to TRBJ2-6; no reliable D call. This CDR3 is built from 15 residues. The ends were cut back, 3 bases at V and 0 bases at J, with 9 bases in the middle. The germline gives CDR1 GTSNPN, CDR2 SVGIG (reference sequence). The CDR3 nucleotides read TGTGCCTGGAGCGTCTCTAACTCTGGGGCCAACGTCCTGACTTTC. It is translated as CAWSVSNSGANVLTF.

J is TRBJ2-7 and V is TRBV7-2; D remains ambiguous. CDR1 and CDR2 from the germline V gene are SGHTA and FQGNSA. Trimming stripped 0 bases from V and 4 bases from J, with 7 bases between. The CDR3 runs 13 residues. DNA of the CDR3: TGTGCCAGCAGCTTAGCCCCTCAGTACGAGCAGTACTTC. The encoded protein is CASSLAPQYEQYF.

The genes are TRBV18 and TRBJ1-2; no clear D. V gave up 3 bases and J gave up 2 bases, with 16 bases separating them. The CDR3 spans 16 residues. Germline V lookup: CDR1 KGHSH, CDR2 LQKENI. CDR3 sequence (DNA): TGTGCCAGCTCACCCACCCGGAGTCTGGAGAACTATGGCTACACCTTC. This sequence encodes CASSPTRSLENYGYTF.

This CDR3 is CASSQGTVEQYF. As DNA, the CDR3 is TGTGCCAGCAGCCAAGGTACGGTCGAGCAGTACTTC. The chain has TRBV3-1 (or the pseudogene TRBV3-2) and TRBJ2-7; unclear D gene. Germline-derived CDR1 and CDR2 are LGHDT and YNNKEL (reference sequence). The CDR3 runs 12 residues. Trimming removed 1 base from V and 6 bases from J, with 7 bases in between.

This sequence joins TRBV21-1 and TRBJ1-2; the DNA was not used to check the table's D call, TRBD1. TRBV21-1 is listed as a pseudogene. The CDR3 consists of 17 residues. CDR3 DNA: TGTGCCAGCAGCAATCACAGGGACCACATGTTAAACTATGGCTACACCTTC. Encoded protein: CASSNHRDHMLNYGYTF.

This clone appeared a few times. The chain joins TRBV19 to TRBJ2-6; 7 nucleotides agree with TRBD2. The CDR3 loop spans 15 amino acids. V shed 3 bases, J shed 2 bases, and the junction held 1 base outside the gene matches. The germline CDR1 and CDR2 sequences are LNHDA and SQIVND (reference sequence). This CDR3 is CASSIGGTGANVLTF. Here the CDR3 DNA reads TGTGCCAGTAGTATCGGGGGGACTGGGGCCAACGTCCTGACTTTC.

This clone was counted only a few times. V usage is TRBV7-2 and J usage is TRBJ2-3; TRBD2 matches at 11 bases. The trim removed 1 base at V and 3 bases at J, leaving 0 bases unmatched. CDR1 and CDR2 from the germline V gene are SGHTA and FQGNSA. This CDR3 region has 15 residues. CDR3 sequence (DNA): TGTGCCAGCAGCTTAGGACTAGCGGGAACAGATACGCAGTATTTT. It codes for CASSLGLAGTDTQYF.

V usage is TRBV25-1 and J usage is TRBJ1-4; D call uncertain. The CDR3 is 13 residues long. The V end lost 10 bases, the J end lost 5 bases, and 14 bases lay between the germline ends. Per germline, CDR1 MGHDK and CDR2 SYGVNS. CDR3 amino acids: CAKVAGANEKLFF. CDR3 bases: TGTGCCAAGGTGGCGGGCGCGAATGAAAAACTGTTTTTT.

The rearrangement uses TRBV28 and TRBJ2-1, with D possibly matching TRBD1 (5 bases). This CDR3 contains 13 residues. With 6 bases removed from V and 6 bases from J, the gap between germline ends came to 12 bases. Germline V gene sequence: CDR1 MDHEN, CDR2 SYDVKM. CDR3 region: CASSPRVPNEQFF. DNA for the CDR3: TGTGCCAGCAGCCCCAGGGTTCCCAATGAGCAGTTCTTC.

The chain carries TRBV7-2 and TRBJ2-5, with TRBD1 matching over 10 bases. V lost 3 bases, J lost 7 bases, and 5 bases stayed unmatched. The CDR3 loop spans 14 amino acids. CDR1 is SGHTA, CDR2 FQGNSA, per germline. The CDR3 DNA reads TGTGCCAGCAGCTTTACCTGGACAGGGGGGACCCAGTACTTC. This translates into CASSFTWTGGTQYF. Complete variable domain (other parts from reference TRBV7-2 and TRBJ2-5): GAGVSQSPSNKVTEKGKDVELRCDPISGHTALYWYRQSLGQGLEFLIYFQGNSAPDKSGLPSDRFSAERTGGSVSTLTIQRTQQEDSAVYLCASSFTWTGGTQYFGPGTRLLVL.

This rearrangement joins TRBV3-1 (or the pseudogene TRBV3-2) to TRBJ1-1; D perhaps matches TRBD1 (5 bases). In germline, CDR1 is LGHDT, CDR2 YNNKEL (reference sequence). The V gene lost 0 bases and the J gene lost 2 bases, with 19 bases spanning the gap. The CDR3 has 18 amino acids. CDR3 amino acids: CASSQDTGGVGYNTEAFF. Here the CDR3 DNA reads TGTGCCAGCAGCCAAGACACAGGAGGGGTTGGGTATAACACTGAAGCTTTCTTT.